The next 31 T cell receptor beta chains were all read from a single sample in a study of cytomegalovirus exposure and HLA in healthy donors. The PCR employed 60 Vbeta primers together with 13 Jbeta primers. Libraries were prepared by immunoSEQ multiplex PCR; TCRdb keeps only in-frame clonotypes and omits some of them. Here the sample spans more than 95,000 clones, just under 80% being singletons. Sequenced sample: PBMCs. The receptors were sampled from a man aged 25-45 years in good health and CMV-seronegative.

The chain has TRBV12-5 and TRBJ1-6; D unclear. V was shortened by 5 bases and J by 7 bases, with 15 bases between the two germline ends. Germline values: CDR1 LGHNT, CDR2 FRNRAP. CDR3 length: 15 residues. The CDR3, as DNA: TGTGCTAGTGGTCCTTCCGGGAGAAGCAATTCACCCCTCCACTTT. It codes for CASGPSGRSNSPLHF.

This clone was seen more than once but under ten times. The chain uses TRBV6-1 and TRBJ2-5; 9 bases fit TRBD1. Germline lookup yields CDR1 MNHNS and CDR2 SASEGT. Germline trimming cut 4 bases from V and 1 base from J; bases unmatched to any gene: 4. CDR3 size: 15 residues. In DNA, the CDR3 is TGTGCCAGCAGTGGTGGGACAGGGATCCAAGAGACCCAGTACTTC. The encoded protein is CASSGGTGIQETQYF.

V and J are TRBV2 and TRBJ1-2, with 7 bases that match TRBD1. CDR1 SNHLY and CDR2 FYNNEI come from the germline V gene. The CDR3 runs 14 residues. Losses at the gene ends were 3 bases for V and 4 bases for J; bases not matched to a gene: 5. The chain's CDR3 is CASSEQAGGYGYTF. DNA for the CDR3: TGTGCCAGCAGTGAGCAGGCAGGGGGCTATGGCTACACCTTC.

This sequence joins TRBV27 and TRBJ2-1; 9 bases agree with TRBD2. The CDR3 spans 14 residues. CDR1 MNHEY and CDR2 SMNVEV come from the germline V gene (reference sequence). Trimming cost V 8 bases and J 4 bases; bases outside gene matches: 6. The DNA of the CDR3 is TGTGCCAGCGAGAGCGGGAGGTCTTACAATGAGCAGTTCTTC. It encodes CASESGRSYNEQFF.

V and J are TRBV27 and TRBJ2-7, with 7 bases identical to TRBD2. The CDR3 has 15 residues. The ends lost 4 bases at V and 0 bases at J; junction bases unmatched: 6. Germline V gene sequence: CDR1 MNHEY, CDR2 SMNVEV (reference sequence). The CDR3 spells CASSSHGRASYEQYF. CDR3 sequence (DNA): TGTGCCAGCAGTTCACATGGGAGGGCCTCCTACGAGCAGTACTTC.

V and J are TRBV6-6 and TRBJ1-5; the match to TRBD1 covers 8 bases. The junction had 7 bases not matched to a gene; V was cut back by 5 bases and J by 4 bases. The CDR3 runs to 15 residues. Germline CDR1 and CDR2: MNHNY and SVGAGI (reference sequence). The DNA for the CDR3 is TGTGCCAGCAGTCTTCGGCAGGGGGCTAATCAGCCCCAGCATTTT. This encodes CASSLRQGANQPQHF.

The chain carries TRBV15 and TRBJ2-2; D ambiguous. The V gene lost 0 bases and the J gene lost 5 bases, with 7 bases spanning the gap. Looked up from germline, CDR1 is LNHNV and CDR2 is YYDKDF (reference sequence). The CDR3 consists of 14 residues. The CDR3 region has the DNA TGTGCCACCAGCAGAGATCCGAGGACCGGGGAGCTGTTTTTT. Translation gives CATSRDPRTGELFF.

Here the CDR3 reads CASSFIPGRAHEQYF. As DNA, the CDR3 is TGTGCCAGCAGCTTCATTCCGGGCAGGGCGCACGAGCAGTACTTC. The chain is built from TRBV7-2 and TRBJ2-7; D perhaps matches TRBD1 (5 bases). Trimming took 3 bases from V and 5 from J, leaving 17 bases between them. This CDR3 is 15 amino acids long. Germline V lookup: CDR1 SGHTA, CDR2 FQGNSA.

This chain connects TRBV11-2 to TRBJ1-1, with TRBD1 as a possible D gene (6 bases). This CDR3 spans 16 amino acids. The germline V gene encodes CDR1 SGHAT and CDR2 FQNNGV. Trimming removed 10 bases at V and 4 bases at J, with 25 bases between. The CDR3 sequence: CATEVPPLTGSTEAFF. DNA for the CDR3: TGTGCCACCGAGGTCCCTCCGCTCACAGGGTCCACTGAAGCTTTCTTT.

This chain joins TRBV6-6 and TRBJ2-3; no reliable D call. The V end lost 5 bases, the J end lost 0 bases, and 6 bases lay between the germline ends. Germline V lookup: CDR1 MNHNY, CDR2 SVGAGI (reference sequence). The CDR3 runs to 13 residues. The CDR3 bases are TGTGCCAGCAGTACAGCTAGCACAGATACGCAGTATTTT. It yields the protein CASSTASTDTQYF.

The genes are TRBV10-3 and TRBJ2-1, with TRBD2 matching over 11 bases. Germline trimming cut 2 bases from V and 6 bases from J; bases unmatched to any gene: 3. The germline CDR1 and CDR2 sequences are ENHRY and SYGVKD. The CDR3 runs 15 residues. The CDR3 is CAISETSGSGNEQFF. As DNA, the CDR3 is TGTGCCATCAGTGAGACTAGCGGGAGCGGCAATGAGCAGTTCTTC.

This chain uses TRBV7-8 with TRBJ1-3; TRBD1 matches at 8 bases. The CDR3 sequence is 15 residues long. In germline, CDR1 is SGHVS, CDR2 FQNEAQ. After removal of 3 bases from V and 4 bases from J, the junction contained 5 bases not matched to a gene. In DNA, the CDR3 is TGTGCCAGCAGCTTTGACAGGGGCAAAGGAAACACCATATATTTT. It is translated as CASSFDRGKGNTIYF.

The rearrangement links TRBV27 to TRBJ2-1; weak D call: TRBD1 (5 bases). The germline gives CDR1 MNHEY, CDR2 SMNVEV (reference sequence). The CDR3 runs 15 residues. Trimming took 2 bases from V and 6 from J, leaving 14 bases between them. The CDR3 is CASSLGARMGNEQFF. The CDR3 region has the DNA TGTGCCAGCAGTTTAGGGGCTCGGATGGGCAATGAGCAGTTCTTC.

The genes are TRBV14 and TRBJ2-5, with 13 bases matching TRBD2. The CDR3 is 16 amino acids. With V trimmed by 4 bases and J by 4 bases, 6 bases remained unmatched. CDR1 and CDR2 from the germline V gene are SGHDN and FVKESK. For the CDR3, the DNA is TGTGCCAGCAGCCGCGGACTAGCGGGAGTTGCAGAGACCCAGTACTTC. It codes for CASSRGLAGVAETQYF. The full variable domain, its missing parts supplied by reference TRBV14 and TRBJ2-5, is EAGVTQFPSHSVIEKGQTVTLRCDPISGHDNLYWYRRVMGKEIKFLLHFVKESKQDESGMPNNRFLAERTGGTYSTLKVQPAELEDSGVYFCASSRGLAGVAETQYFGPGTRLLVL.

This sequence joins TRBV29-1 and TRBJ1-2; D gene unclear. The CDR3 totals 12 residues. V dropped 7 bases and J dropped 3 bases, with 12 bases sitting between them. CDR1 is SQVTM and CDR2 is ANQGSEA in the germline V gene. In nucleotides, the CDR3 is TGCAGCGCAAGCCCGGGGTACTATGGCTACACCTTC. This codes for CSASPGYYGYTF.

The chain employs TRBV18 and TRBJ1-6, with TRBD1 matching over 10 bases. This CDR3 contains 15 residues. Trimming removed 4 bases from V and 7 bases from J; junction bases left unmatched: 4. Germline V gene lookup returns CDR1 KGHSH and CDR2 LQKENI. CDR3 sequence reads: CASSRQGATNSPLHF. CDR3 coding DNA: TGTGCCAGCTCACGACAGGGGGCAACCAATTCACCCCTCCACTTT.

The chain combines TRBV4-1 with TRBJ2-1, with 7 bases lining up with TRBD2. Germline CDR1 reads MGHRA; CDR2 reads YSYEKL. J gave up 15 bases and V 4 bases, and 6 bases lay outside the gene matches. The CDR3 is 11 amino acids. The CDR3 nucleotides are TGCGCCAGCAGCCGCCGGGAGGTGAGGTTCTTC. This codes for CASSRREVRFF.

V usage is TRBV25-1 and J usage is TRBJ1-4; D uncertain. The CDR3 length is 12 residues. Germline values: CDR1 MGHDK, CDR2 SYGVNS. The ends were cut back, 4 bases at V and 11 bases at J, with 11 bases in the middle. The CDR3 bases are TGTGCCAGCAGTGCACCGGGATCGAAACTGTTTTTT. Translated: CASSAPGSKLFF.

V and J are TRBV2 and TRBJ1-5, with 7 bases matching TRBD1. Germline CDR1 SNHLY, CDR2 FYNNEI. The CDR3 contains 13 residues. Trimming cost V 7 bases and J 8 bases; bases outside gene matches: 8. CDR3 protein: CASTLTGYEPQHF. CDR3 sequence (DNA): TGTGCCAGCACTCTGACAGGGTACGAGCCCCAGCATTTT.

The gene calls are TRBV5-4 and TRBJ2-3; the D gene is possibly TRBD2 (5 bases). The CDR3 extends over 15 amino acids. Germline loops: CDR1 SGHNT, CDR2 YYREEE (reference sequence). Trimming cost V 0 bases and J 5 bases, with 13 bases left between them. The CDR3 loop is CASSLAQTTQDTQYF. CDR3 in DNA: TGTGCCAGCAGCTTGGCCCAGACTACTCAAGATACGCAGTATTTT.

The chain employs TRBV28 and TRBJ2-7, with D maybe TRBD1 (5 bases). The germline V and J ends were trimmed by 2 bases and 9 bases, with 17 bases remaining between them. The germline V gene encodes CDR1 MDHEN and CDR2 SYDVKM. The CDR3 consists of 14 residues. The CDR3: CASSLRGSNEAQYF. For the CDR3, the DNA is TGTGCCAGCAGTTTAAGGGGCAGCAATGAAGCGCAGTACTTC.

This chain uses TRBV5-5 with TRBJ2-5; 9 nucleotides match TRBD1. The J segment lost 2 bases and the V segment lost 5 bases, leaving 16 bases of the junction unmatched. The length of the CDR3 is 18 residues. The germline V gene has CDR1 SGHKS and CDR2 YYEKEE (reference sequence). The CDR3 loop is CASRPQGAGLWEQETQYF. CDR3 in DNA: TGTGCCAGCAGGCCACAGGGGGCCGGCCTCTGGGAACAAGAGACCCAGTACTTC.

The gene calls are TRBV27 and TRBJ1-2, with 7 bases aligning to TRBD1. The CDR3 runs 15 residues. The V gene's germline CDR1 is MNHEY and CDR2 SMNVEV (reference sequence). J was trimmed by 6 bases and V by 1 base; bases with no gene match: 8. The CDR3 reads CASSLFPPTGNGYTF. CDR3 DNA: TGTGCCAGCAGTTTATTTCCCCCGACAGGGAATGGCTACACCTTC.

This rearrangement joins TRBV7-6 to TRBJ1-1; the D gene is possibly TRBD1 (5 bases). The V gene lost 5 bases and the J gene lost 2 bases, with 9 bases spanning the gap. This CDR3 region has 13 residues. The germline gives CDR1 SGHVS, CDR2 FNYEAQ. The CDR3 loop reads CASSPDSNTEAFF. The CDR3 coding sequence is TGTGCCAGCAGCCCCGACAGCAACACTGAAGCTTTCTTT.

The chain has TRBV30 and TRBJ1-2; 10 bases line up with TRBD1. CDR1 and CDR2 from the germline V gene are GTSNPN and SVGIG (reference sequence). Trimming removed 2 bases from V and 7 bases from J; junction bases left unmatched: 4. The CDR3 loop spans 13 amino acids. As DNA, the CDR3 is TGTGCCTGGAGTCCGGGACAGGGGAGTGGCTACACCTTC. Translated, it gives CAWSPGQGSGYTF.

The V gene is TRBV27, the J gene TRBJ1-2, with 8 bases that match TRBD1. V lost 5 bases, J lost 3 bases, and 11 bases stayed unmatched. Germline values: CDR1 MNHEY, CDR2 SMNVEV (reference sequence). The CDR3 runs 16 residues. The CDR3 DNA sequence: TGTGCCAGCAGTGCTACAGGGGGGTGGATGGACTATGGCTACACCTTC. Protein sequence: CASSATGGWMDYGYTF.

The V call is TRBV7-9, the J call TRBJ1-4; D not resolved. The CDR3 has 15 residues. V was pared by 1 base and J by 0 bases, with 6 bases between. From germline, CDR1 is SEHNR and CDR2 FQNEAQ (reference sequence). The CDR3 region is CASSLGSATNEKLFF. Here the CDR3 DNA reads TGTGCCAGCAGCTTAGGGTCAGCAACTAATGAAAAACTGTTTTTT. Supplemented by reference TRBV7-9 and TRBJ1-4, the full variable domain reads DTGVSQNPRHKITKRGQNVTFRCDPISEHNRLYWYRQTLGQGPEFLTYFQNEAQLEKSRLLSDRFSAERPKGSFSTLEIQRTEQGDSAMYLCASSLGSATNEKLFFGSGTQLSVL.

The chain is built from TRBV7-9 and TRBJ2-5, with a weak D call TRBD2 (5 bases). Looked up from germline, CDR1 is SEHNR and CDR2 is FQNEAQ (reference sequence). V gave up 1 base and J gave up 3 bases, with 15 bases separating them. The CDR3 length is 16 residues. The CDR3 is CASSLGSGLPEETQYF. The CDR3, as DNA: TGTGCCAGCAGCTTAGGGTCTGGACTGCCCGAAGAGACCCAGTACTTC.

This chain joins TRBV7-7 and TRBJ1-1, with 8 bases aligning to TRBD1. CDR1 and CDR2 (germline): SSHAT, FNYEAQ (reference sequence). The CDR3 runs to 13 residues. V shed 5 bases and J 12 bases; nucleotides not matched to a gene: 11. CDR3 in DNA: TGTGCCAGCAGCCCGGGACAGGACGTGTTCCCTTTCTTT. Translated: CASSPGQDVFPFF.

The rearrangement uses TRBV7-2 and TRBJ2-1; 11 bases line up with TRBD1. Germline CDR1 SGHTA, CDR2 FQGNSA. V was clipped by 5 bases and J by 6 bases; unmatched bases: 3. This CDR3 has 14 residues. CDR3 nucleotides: TGTGCCAGCAGCCGGGACAGGGGGGCCAATGAGCAGTTCTTC. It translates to CASSRDRGANEQFF.

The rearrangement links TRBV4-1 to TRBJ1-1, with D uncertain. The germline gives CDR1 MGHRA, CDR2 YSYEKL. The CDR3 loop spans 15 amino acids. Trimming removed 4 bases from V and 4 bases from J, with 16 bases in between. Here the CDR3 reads CASSPRRNPGTEAFF. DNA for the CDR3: TGCGCCAGCAGCCCCCGGAGGAACCCCGGCACTGAAGCTTTCTTT.